This T cell receptor (beta chain) was sequenced in a study of Graves' ophthalmopathy and Graves' hyperthyroidism. Study-wide results and caveats: Sensitivity reached 87.88% and specificity roughly 82% for a 13-signature model separating ophthalmopathy from stable hyperthyroidism.

CDR3 size: 12 residues. Germline V gene sequence: CDR1 SNHLY, CDR2 FYNNEI. Other autoimmune diseases, uncontrolled infections, pregnancy or lactation led to the exclusion of patients. Transcripts of RNA were the source for amplifying TCR beta CDR3 regions. The first-round RT-PCR employed HTBI primers together with the Qiagen OneStep RT-PCR kit. A multiplex PCR was then performed as the second round. TCRdb re-called the multiplex PCR reads through MiXCR, storing one row per CDR3 protein. The sample includes approximately 700,000 distinct CDR3 sequences, roughly two fifths of them seen just once. As concerns this clonotype: The antigen is undetermined.

The V and J genes are TRBV2 and TRBJ1-1; possible D gene TRBD1, 5 bases. The receptor was isolated from an adult man with Graves' ophthalmopathy. Sequencing was done on a sample of peripheral blood. CDR3 region: CARGTGNTEAFF. In DNA, the CDR3 is TGTGCTAGAGGCACAGGAAACACTGAAGCTTTCTTT.